The source of this TCR beta chain is a study of blood T cell repertoires in COVID-19. For the study at large: Acute and convalescent COVID-19 specimens originated in the United States, Italy and Spain. The analysed material was cDNA or gDNA that came from T cells, B-cell-depleted T cells, or PBMCs.

Methods used by the authors: Amplification with reference gene primers provided the estimates of nucleated cell counts. Using immunoSEQ multiplex PCR, the repertoire was profiled, and TCRdb retains in-frame clones only, with some absent. The V and J calls and clone size come from that table; D and trimming were worked out from the DNA. Counted here are more than 95,000 clones, over 60% occurring once; the ten biggest clones make up roughly 6.2%. V lost 5 bases and J lost 0; bases outside the gene matches: 8. Germline-derived CDR1 and CDR2 are MNHEY and SMNVEV (reference sequence). The CDR3 loop spans 16 amino acids.

This TCR was recovered from an older man with acute or convalescent COVID-19. Input material: peripheral blood. The J gene is TRBJ2-3, the V gene TRBV27; 7 bases are shared with TRBD1. CDR3 nucleotides: TGTGCCAGCAGTCCCCCCGACAGGGAGAGCACAGATACGCAGTATTTT. As protein: CASSPPDRESTDTQYF.